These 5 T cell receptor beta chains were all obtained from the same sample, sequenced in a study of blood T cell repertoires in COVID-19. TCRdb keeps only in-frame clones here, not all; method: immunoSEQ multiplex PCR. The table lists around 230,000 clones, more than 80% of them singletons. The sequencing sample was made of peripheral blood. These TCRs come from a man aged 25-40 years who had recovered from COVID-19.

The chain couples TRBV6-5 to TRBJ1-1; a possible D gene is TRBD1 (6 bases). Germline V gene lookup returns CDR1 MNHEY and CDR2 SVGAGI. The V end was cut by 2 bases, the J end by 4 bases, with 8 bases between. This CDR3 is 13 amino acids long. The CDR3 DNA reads TGTGCCAGCAGTTACGGGGGGGCCACTGAAGCTTTCTTT. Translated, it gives CASSYGGATEAFF.

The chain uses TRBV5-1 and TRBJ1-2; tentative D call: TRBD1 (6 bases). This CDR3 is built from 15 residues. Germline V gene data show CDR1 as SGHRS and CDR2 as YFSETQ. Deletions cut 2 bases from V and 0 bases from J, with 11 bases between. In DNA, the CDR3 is TGCGCCAGCAGCTTTTGGGGGCAGGCTAACTATGGCTACACCTTC. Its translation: CASSFWGQANYGYTF.

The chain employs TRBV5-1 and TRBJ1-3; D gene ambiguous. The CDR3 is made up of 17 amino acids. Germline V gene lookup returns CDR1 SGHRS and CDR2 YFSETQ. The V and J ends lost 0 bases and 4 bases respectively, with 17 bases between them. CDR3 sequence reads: CASSLGGYRLGGNTIYF. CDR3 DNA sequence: TGCGCCAGCAGCTTGGGTGGTTACCGGCTAGGAGGAAACACCATATATTTT. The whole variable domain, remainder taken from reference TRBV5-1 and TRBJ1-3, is KAGVTQTPRYLIKTRGQQVTLSCSPISGHRSVSWYQQTPGQGLQFLFEYFSETQRNKGNFPGRFSGRQFSNSRSEMNVSTLELGDSALYLCASSLGGYRLGGNTIYFGEGSWLTVV.

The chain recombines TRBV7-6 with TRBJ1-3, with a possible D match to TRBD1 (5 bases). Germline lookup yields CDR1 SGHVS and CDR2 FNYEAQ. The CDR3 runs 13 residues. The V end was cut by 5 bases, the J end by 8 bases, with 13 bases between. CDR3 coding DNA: TGTGCCAGCAGCCTCCGGGGGGTGGACACCATATATTTT. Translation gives CASSLRGVDTIYF.

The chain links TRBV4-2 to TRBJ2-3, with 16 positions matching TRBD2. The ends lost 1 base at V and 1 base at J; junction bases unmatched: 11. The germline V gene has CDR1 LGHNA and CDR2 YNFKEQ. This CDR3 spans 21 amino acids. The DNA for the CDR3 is TGTGCCAGCAGCCAAGGACTCGGGACTAGCGGGGGGGCTGTCGGCACAGATACGCAGTATTTT. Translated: CASSQGLGTSGGAVGTDTQYF.